The clone carrying this T cell receptor (beta chain) was found a few times. Its antigen is unidentified. The data were taken from a study of CD8 T cells in ankylosing spondylitis. As the method for making TCR beta libraries, quantitative 5'-RACE with molecular barcodes was used. TCRdb re-called the 5' RACE reads with MiXCR, one entry per CDR3 protein. The data hold roughly 300,000 distinct CDR3 sequences, with less than 9.5% observed a single time. General study findings and limits: Apparently characteristic of ankylosing spondylitis blood was a TCR beta motif (roughly eight highly homologous variants). The authors found the disease-linked clones to be CD8+ and relatively rare in peripheral blood.

The receptor's source is a male donor with ankylosing spondylitis. The sample consisted of blood, either unsorted or a sorted T cell fraction (not recorded which).

The CDR3 coding sequence is TGTGCCAGCAGTCCCCTCTGGGAGGACGCGGGAAGCAATCAGCCCCAGCATTTT. It codes for CASSPLWEDAGSNQPQHF. This chain connects TRBV27 to TRBJ1-5; D is ambiguous. The germline gives CDR1 MNHEY, CDR2 SMNVEV (reference sequence). Trimming left V 5 bases short and J 1 base short, with 21 bases between. This CDR3 is 18 amino acids long.